This TCR beta chain was identified during a study of blood T cell repertoires in COVID-19. Study-level information: PBMCs, B-cell-depleted T cells, or T cells provided the cDNA or gDNA that made up the material.

Assay: immunoSEQ multiplex PCR; the TCRdb copy retains only in-frame clones and omits some. The table includes 60,000 or so clones, around 87% detected once. Sequencing used peripheral blood. The source of this sequence is a man aged 55 to 70 with active or convalescent COVID-19.

This chain's CDR3 is CASSLASGGRETQYF. Here the CDR3 DNA reads TGCGCCAGCAGCTTGGCCTCAGGGGGTCGAGAGACCCAGTACTTC. The chain recombines TRBV5-1 with TRBJ2-5; 7 nucleotides align to TRBD1. Trimming took 0 bases from V and 4 from J; bases not matched to a gene: 6. Germline CDR1 and CDR2: SGHRS and YFSETQ. This CDR3 contains 15 residues.